Below are 2 T cell receptor beta chains sequenced from a single sample in a study of blood T cell repertoires in COVID-19. The repertoire was sequenced with immunoSEQ multiplex PCR; TCRdb's copy has only in-frame clones and lacks some. The profile shows about 300,000 clones, nearly 90% of them singletons. Sequenced input: peripheral blood. These receptors all come from a woman aged 25 to 39 with COVID-19, enrolled during active disease.

This chain joins TRBV7-8 and TRBJ1-1; D ambiguous. V was clipped by 5 bases and J by 7 bases, with 8 bases between them. The germline V gene encodes CDR1 SGHVS and CDR2 FQNEAQ. CDR3 length: 11 amino acids. The CDR3 here is CASSLGGEAFF. DNA for the CDR3: TGTGCCAGCAGCCTGGGAGGTGAAGCTTTCTTT.

This chain uses TRBV30 with TRBJ1-6; the D gene is possibly TRBD1 (5 bases). The CDR3 extends over 12 amino acids. From germline, CDR1 is GTSNPN and CDR2 SVGIG (reference sequence). The V end lost 8 bases, the J end lost 9 bases, and 14 bases lay between the germline ends. Here the CDR3 reads CAGQGIASPLHF. The CDR3 region has the DNA TGTGCCGGGCAGGGAATCGCTTCACCCCTCCACTTT.